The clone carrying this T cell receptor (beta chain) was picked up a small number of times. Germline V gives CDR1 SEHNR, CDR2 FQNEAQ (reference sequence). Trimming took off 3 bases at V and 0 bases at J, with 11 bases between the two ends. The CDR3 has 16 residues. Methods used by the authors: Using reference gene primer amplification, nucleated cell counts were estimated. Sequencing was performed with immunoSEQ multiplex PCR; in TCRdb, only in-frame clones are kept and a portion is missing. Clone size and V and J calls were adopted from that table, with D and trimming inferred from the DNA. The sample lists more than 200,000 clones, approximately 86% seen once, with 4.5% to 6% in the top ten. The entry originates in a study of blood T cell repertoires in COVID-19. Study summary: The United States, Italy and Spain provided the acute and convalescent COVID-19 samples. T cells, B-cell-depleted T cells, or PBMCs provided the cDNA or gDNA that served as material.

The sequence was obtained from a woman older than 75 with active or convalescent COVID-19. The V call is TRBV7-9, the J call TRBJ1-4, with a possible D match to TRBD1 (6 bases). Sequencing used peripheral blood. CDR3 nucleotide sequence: TGTGCCAGCAGCTTGAAGACAGGAACAACTAATGAAAAACTGTTTTTT. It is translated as CASSLKTGTTNEKLFF.